This T cell receptor beta chain was found in a study of naive and memory T cell subsets. This clonotype was found a few times. The antigen remains unidentified. Whole blood, roughly 2.5 ml, came from adult healthy volunteers. TCR cDNA received a 3' ligated oligonucleotide that carried a UMI. Input was about 1 to 1,100 ng of DNase-treated total RNA without cell sorting. Blood and skin TCR RNA was reverse transcribed with alpha and beta constant primers. The SP2 primer and nested alpha and beta constant region primers amplified ligated cDNA in four rounds. A single record per CDR3 protein comes from TCRdb applying MiXCR to the 5' RACE reads. Among more than 25,000 distinct CDR3 sequences listed, roughly a quarter were seen once. Study-wide points: This RNA-based method may be sensitive to activation-related transcript changes.

From germline, CDR1 is WSHSY and CDR2 SAAADI. There are 14 residues in the CDR3. V was pared by 3 bases and J by 3 bases, with 9 bases between. The receptor was derived from a female donor in good health. The chain employs TRBV10-2 and TRBJ1-5; D gene unclear. The CDR3 nucleotides are TGCGCCAGCAGTGACGGGGTATCCAATCAGCCCCAGCATTTT. This gives the protein CASSDGVSNQPQHF.